The 7 T cell receptor beta chains in this list originate from one sample, sequenced in a study of CD4+ T cells in melanoma. Clones were sequenced by immunoSEQ multiplex PCR, and TCRdb holds only the in-frame ones, with some missing. Altogether 52,000 or so clones are present, roughly three quarters being singletons, with the ten largest covering 4.5% to 6%. What was sequenced was tumor tissue. These receptors were taken from a human donor with melanoma.

V is TRBV2 and J is TRBJ1-4, with TRBD1 matching over 12 bases. The CDR3 extends over 16 amino acids. CDR1 SNHLY and CDR2 FYNNEI come from the germline V gene. The ends lost 6 bases at V and 11 bases at J; junction bases unmatched: 13. The CDR3 bases are TGTGCCAGCAGCCGAGAAGCCGGGACAGGGGGCTGGAAACTGTTTTTT. Protein product: CASSREAGTGGWKLFF.

The V gene is TRBV2, the J gene TRBJ2-6; unclear D gene. Trimming removed 7 bases from V and 0 bases from J, with 7 bases in between. CDR3 length equals 14 residues. Per the germline V gene, CDR1 is SNHLY and CDR2 is FYNNEI. The chain's CDR3 is CASMSGSGANVLTF. The CDR3 coding sequence is TGTGCCAGCATGTCGGGCTCTGGGGCCAACGTCCTGACTTTC.

The chain couples TRBV5-1 to TRBJ2-1; TRBD1 matches at 7 bases. Germline lookup yields CDR1 SGHRS and CDR2 YFSETQ. V lost 0 bases, J lost 4 bases, and 7 bases stayed unmatched. There are 16 residues in the CDR3. As DNA, the CDR3 is TGCGCCAGCAGCTTGGAGGGGGCCAAGGGATACAATGAGCAGTTCTTC. Translation gives CASSLEGAKGYNEQFF.

This sequence joins TRBV18 and TRBJ1-4, with a tentative D call TRBD1 (5 bases). The CDR3 has 14 amino acids. V lost 3 bases, J lost 8 bases, and 13 bases lay in between. CDR1 is KGHSH, CDR2 LQKENI, per germline. Here the CDR3 DNA reads TGTGCCAGCTCACCGGGACGGCTCCGGGAAAAACTGTTTTTT. It encodes CASSPGRLREKLFF.

This clone was found once. This chain uses TRBV13 with TRBJ2-1, with D uncertain. Germline V lookup: CDR1 PRHDT, CDR2 FYEKMQ (reference sequence). Trimming left V 2 bases short and J 3 bases short, with 11 bases between. This CDR3 is 15 amino acids long. The CDR3 protein is CASSLRQSIYNEQFF. The CDR3 bases are TGTGCCAGCAGCTTACGTCAATCCATCTACAATGAGCAGTTCTTC.

The J gene is TRBJ1-2, the V gene TRBV28; 7 bases match TRBD1. The CDR3 length is 13 residues. V shed 5 bases, J shed 8 bases, and the junction held 8 bases outside the gene matches. Germline V gene data show CDR1 as MDHEN and CDR2 as SYDVKM. The CDR3 DNA reads TGTGCCAGCAGTCTACAGGGGAAGGGGGGCTACACCTTC. Its protein product is CASSLQGKGGYTF.

The V gene is TRBV29-1, the J gene TRBJ2-5, with 12 nucleotides matching TRBD1. The J segment lost 5 bases and the V segment lost 5 bases, leaving 12 bases of the junction unmatched. The CDR3 sequence is 16 residues long. The germline V gene has CDR1 SQVTM and CDR2 ANQGSEA. CDR3 amino acids: CSVRPGTGGSVETQYF. DNA for the CDR3: TGCAGCGTTCGTCCCGGGACAGGGGGCTCGGTGGAGACCCAGTACTTC.